This TCR beta chain was observed in a study of T-cell memory formation after mild COVID-19. About the research overall: Across donors, TCR clusters were largely donor specific. Study-wide results and limits: Clones that contracted from day 15 to 85 had balanced CD4/CD8; later expanders were CD4+ biased.

5'RACE with constant-segment primers yielded barcoded, UMI-tagged TCR alpha and TCR beta cDNA libraries. Using its own MiXCR run on the 5' RACE reads, TCRdb lists one record per CDR3 protein. The repertoire consists of roughly 200,000 distinct CDR3 sequences, with 15% to 20% occurring once and the leading ten covering around 2%. The CDR3 length is 16 residues. The germline V gene encodes CDR1 SEHNR and CDR2 FQNEAQ (reference sequence). Trimming took 3 bases from V and 1 from J; bases not matched to a gene: 6. This clonotype was seen ten or more times. The antigen remains undetermined. The V and J genes are TRBV7-9 and TRBJ2-5, with 9 bases that match TRBD2. This TCR was sampled from an adult woman who had mild COVID-19 (a few samples of this study predate the infection). Cell type and time point are not known. Sequenced input: PBMCs or a T cell subset sorted from them (not recorded which). The CDR3 loop reads CASSFIAGVTQETQYF. Written as DNA, the CDR3 is TGTGCCAGCAGCTTCATAGCGGGAGTCACCCAAGAGACCCAGTACTTC.